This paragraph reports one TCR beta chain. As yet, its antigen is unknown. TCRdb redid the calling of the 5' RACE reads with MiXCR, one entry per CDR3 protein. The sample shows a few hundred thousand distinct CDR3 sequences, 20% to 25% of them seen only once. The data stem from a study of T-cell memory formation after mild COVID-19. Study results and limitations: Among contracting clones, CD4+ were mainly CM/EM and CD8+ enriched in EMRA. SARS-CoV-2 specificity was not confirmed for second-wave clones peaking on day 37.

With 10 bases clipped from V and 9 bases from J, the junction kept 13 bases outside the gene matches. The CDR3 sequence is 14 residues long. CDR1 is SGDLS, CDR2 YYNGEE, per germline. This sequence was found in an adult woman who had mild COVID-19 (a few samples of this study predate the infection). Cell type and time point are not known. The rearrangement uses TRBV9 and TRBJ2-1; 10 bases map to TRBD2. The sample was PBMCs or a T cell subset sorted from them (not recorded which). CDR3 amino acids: CAGGVTSGFSEQFF. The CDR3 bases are TGTGCCGGAGGAGTGACTAGCGGGTTTAGTGAGCAGTTCTTC.